These T cell receptor beta chains were read from a single sample in a study of blood T cell repertoires in COVID-19. TCRdb's table, derived via immunoSEQ multiplex PCR, lists solely in-frame clones and lacks some. The data hold 48,000 or so clones, with under 90% observed a single time. Sequencing input: peripheral blood. The receptor source for this set is a woman aged 55-69 years with acute or convalescent COVID-19. The conserved cysteine and the conserved F or W are not part of the CDR3 here. Part of the rows lack a size; the others show once, few, many or a class for expanded clones.

V	size	J	CDR3
TRBV10-3	NA	TRBJ2-5	AISEFAEGQGRSRETQY
TRBV11-2	once	TRBJ2-1	ASSKNSGSAYNEQF
TRBV3-1/TRBV3-2	NA	TRBJ2-3	ASSRREADTQY
TRBV4-3	NA	TRBJ2-5	ASSQDLYSQETQY
TRBV7-2	NA	TRBJ1-3	ASSLGGLAGGNTIY
TRBV3-1/TRBV3-2	NA	TRBJ2-3	ASSRDRSGTSGGGTDTQY
TRBV19	NA	TRBJ1-1	ASTRTQGDTEAF
TRBV6-5	few	TRBJ1-1	ASSYSKVSTEAF
TRBV5-1	NA	TRBJ1-3	ASSPTGVSGNTIY
TRBV13	NA	TRBJ2-5	ASSLVVAGGRQETQY
TRBV18	NA	TRBJ1-4	ASSPGQGVEKLF
TRBV3-1/TRBV3-2	NA	TRBJ2-2	ASSRGASGELF
TRBV18	once	TRBJ1-6	ASSPGGALH
TRBV7-8	NA	TRBJ1-2	ASSPTDSYGYT
TRBV29-1	NA	TRBJ2-7	SVKQNYEQY
TRBV15	NA	TRBJ1-4	ATSARPALGKLF
TRBV19	NA	TRBJ1-1	ASSAGDSKAF
TRBV7-2	NA	TRBJ1-1	ASSPTGGYTEAF
TRBV6-5	few	TRBJ2-1	ATDSSYNEQF
TRBV18	NA	TRBJ2-2	ASSQDRVDGELF
TRBV7-2	few	TRBJ2-7	ASSPVGGAGNYEQY
TRBV5-1	NA	TRBJ1-1	ASSTDRGNTEAF
TRBV3-1/TRBV3-2	NA	TRBJ2-6	ASSQQRGTGANVLT
TRBV9	NA	TRBJ2-2	ASSVSTGELF
TRBV11-2	NA	TRBJ2-3	ASSKQRTDTQY
TRBV9	NA	TRBJ2-7	ASSVGLQTYEQY
TRBV29-1	NA	TRBJ1-2	SVTARGGYT
TRBV28	NA	TRBJ1-6	ASRNTGTQDNSPLH
TRBV7-9	NA	TRBJ1-6	ASRPRGTEHSPLH
TRBV2	NA	TRBJ2-2	ASIGQGWTGELF
TRBV19	NA	TRBJ1-5	ASSTDRNQPQH
TRBV4-1	NA	TRBJ2-3	ASSYGLPSTDTQY
TRBV28	once	TRBJ1-5	ASTDPSGGILPNQPQH
TRBV6-6	NA	TRBJ2-5	ASNKWGGETQY
TRBV11-2	NA	TRBJ1-2	ASSLALDRGKGYT
TRBV5-6	NA	TRBJ1-2	ASSFLASGGYT
TRBV7-8	NA	TRBJ2-1	ASSPSGGSYNEQF
TRBV27	NA	TRBJ1-5	ASSLFRRGDSNQPQH
TRBV7-8	NA	TRBJ2-7	ASSLGTVAKPYEQY
TRBV5-1	NA	TRBJ2-1	ASSPTSGIGNEQF
TRBV7-9	NA	TRBJ2-3	ASSLELAGETGDTQY
TRBV11-3	NA	TRBJ2-2	ASSHTRNTGELF
TRBV27	NA	TRBJ2-2	ASSLSGTNTGELF
TRBV20-1	NA	TRBJ2-7	SASIGTNYEQY
TRBV11-1	NA	TRBJ1-4	ASSPYPGDTNEKLF
TRBV18	NA	TRBJ2-2	ASSPRQANTGELF
TRBV30	NA	TRBJ2-6	AWSVGGSGANVLT
TRBV7-7	NA	TRBJ2-2	ASSLALAGAGELF
TRBV7-3	NA	TRBJ2-1	ASSPINFRPGFYNEQF
TRBV30	NA	TRBJ1-2	AWSEGGDYGYT
TRBV30	few	TRBJ2-2	AWSVRQGTGELF
TRBV20-1	NA	TRBJ2-5	SALQETQY
TRBV19	NA	TRBJ2-1	ATFGGNNEQF
TRBV9	NA	TRBJ2-5	ASSNPRDSVQETQY
TRBV4-1	NA	TRBJ2-3	ASSPSKTITDTQY
TRBV29-1	NA	TRBJ2-1	SVGLEEQF
TRBV19	NA	TRBJ2-2	ASSMSGGANGELF